This TCR beta chain stems from a study of T cell repertoires in cytomegalovirus infection (dated by TCRdb to between 2017 and 2020). Regarding the complete study: Because public TCR beta signatures pointed to carriage of CMV infection together with the matching HLA type, the HLA type of each donor mattered for the analysis.

Of note for this clonotype: No cognate antigen has been identified for it. Base qualities were left out, and no much larger clone turns up one base away.

CDR1 DFQATT and CDR2 SNEGSKA were looked up in the germline V gene (reference sequence). Taken from cysteine to phenylalanine, the CDR3 has 13 residues. The sequence is cut down to CDR3 DNA, 39 bases in frame from base 1. V lost 0 bases and J lost 7 bases; the stretch between them is 9 bases long. General study outcomes and caveats: In the ex vivo response, HLA-C-restricted CMV-specific TCR beta clonotypes were dominant, and in two of eight donors the single most frequent clonotype came from this HLA-C-restricted group. In both this cohort and an independent roughly 330-donor cohort, the cumulative frequency of public TCR beta family members distinguished carriers of CMV infection plus the relevant HLA type.

Sequencer: Illumina HiSeq 1500. TCRdb reanalyzed the raw reads on its own, using fastp at Q25 for trimming and MiXCR for clone calling, and kept in-frame beta chains. Identical CDR3 protein sequences are pooled into one entry, listed with their most common genes and DNA. For this sample the table gives around 490,000 distinct CDR3 sequences, of which more than 20% were detected only once. The ten most abundant clones make up less than 15% of the sample. The chain links TRBV20-1 with TRBJ2-2; D gene: possibly TRBD2, on 5 matching bases. The receptor comes from a human donor in good health (CMV status not recorded). Some clones in this sample may be carry-over from other donors' samples. Sequenced: PBMCs. The CDR3 protein: CSARDRGDGELFF. The bases are TGCAGTGCTAGAGATCGGGGTGACGGGGAGCTGTTTTTT.